This TCR beta chain was sequenced during a study of post-analysis software for immune sequencing data. Study-level information: The study covered relapsing-remitting, secondary progressive and progressive-relapsing courses of multiple sclerosis. Findings of the study overall: Comparison with controls showed significantly lower normalized Chao1 diversity in multiple sclerosis patients. Patients showed TRBV5-6, TRBV5-1 and TRBV20-1 among 4 or 5 TRBV segments more frequent than in controls. The F measure placed samples prepared in the same batch into strongly shared clusters.

Trimming cost V 0 bases and J 3 bases, with 6 bases left between them. The CDR3 loop spans 14 amino acids. Germline values: CDR1 KGHSY, CDR2 FQNENV. Presence of unique molecular identifiers characterized the TCR beta cDNA libraries. Input populations of about 1 to 11 million T cells gave rise to some 500,000 cDNA molecules. Each CDR3 protein is one row after TCRdb ran MiXCR on the PCR reads. Of 380,000 or so distinct CDR3 sequences in the sample, approximately 38% were seen once. This clonotype was seen a few times. No antigen is known for it. Material for sequencing was blood. The origin of this receptor is a girl under 18 with multiple sclerosis. This chain links TRBV16 with TRBJ1-5; D not certain. CDR3 in DNA: TGTGCCAGCAGCCAATCGGATACCAATCAGCCCCAGCATTTT. This translates into CASSQSDTNQPQHF.